One sample yielded the 14 T cell receptor beta chains listed below, sequenced in a study of blood T cell repertoires in COVID-19. Libraries were prepared by immunoSEQ multiplex PCR; TCRdb keeps only in-frame clonotypes and omits some of them. The top ten clones hold around 3.2% of a sample with over 120,000 clones, more than 85% of them seen once. The specimen was peripheral blood. The receptors were sampled from a man between 60 and 75 years old with active or convalescent COVID-19.

V usage is TRBV3-1 (or the pseudogene TRBV3-2) and J usage is TRBJ1-1; D is unclear. The V gene lost 5 bases and the J gene lost 6 bases, with 13 bases spanning the gap. This CDR3 has 13 amino acids. CDR1 LGHDT and CDR2 YNNKEL come from the germline V gene (reference sequence). CDR3 nucleotide sequence: TGTGCCAGCAGCGGGCTCCAAGGTTCTGAAGCTTTCTTT. Amino acid sequence: CASSGLQGSEAFF.

The rearrangement links TRBV28 to TRBJ2-2; 8 nucleotides line up with TRBD2. The CDR3 is 14 residues long. Germline V gene sequence: CDR1 MDHEN, CDR2 SYDVKM. V dropped 6 bases and J dropped 3; count of bases not matched to a gene: 3. CDR3 region: CASSSSGDTGELFF. The CDR3 region has the DNA TGTGCCAGCAGCAGTAGCGGGGACACCGGGGAGCTGTTTTTT.

This chain connects TRBV7-2 to TRBJ1-1; unclear D gene. This CDR3 is built from 14 residues. V lost 1 base, J lost 11 bases, and 17 bases lay in between. From germline, CDR1 is SGHTA and CDR2 FQGNSA. CDR3 nucleotide sequence: TGTGCCAGCAGCTTAGTTTTTGCGTCAGGTCAGGCTTTCTTT. Its protein is CASSLVFASGQAFF.

The chain employs TRBV25-1 and TRBJ2-2, with 12 positions matching TRBD2. Per germline, CDR1 MGHDK and CDR2 SYGVNS. The length of the CDR3 is 17 residues. V was pared by 1 base and J by 4 bases, with 4 bases of the junction left unmatched. The DNA of the CDR3 is TGTGCCAGCAGTGAATTGGGACTAGCGGGTTCCACCGGGGAGCTGTTTTTT. It yields the protein CASSELGLAGSTGELFF.

The chain uses TRBV5-6 and TRBJ1-3, with D unclear. Germline V gives CDR1 SGHDT, CDR2 YYEEEE. Deletions cut 2 bases from V and 0 bases from J, with 12 bases between. This CDR3 region has 16 residues. In nucleotides, the CDR3 is TGTGCCAGCAGCTTCGCGGTCGCCCGCTCTGGAAACACCATATATTTT. Translation gives CASSFAVARSGNTIYF.

This chain links TRBV28 with TRBJ2-5, with TRBD2 matching 11 bases. The CDR3 is made up of 17 amino acids. V gave up 4 bases and J gave up 4 bases; unmatched junction bases: 11. Germline V gene data show CDR1 as MDHEN and CDR2 as SYDVKM. The chain's CDR3 is CASSSGTSGSNGETQYF. The CDR3 bases are TGTGCCAGCAGTTCGGGAACTAGCGGGAGTAATGGAGAGACCCAGTACTTC.

The chain combines TRBV5-4 with TRBJ2-4, with D possibly TRBD2 on 6 matching bases. Trimming pared 4 bases from V and 4 bases from J, leaving 18 bases between. Germline values: CDR1 SGHNT, CDR2 YYREEE (reference sequence). The length of the CDR3 is 16 residues. The CDR3 loop reads CASSVQASGAKNIQYF. CDR3 in DNA: TGTGCCAGCAGCGTACAGGCGTCGGGAGCAAAAAACATTCAGTACTTC.

This chain connects TRBV10-3 to TRBJ2-3, with TRBD2 identical over 8 bases. This CDR3 is 16 amino acids long. The germline CDR1 and CDR2 sequences are ENHRY and SYGVKD. The V segment lost 4 bases and the J segment 0 bases; nucleotides outside the gene matches: 6. CDR3 bases: TGTGCCATCAGTGGCTTAGCGGGGAACAGCACAGATACGCAGTATTTT. Translating it yields CAISGLAGNSTDTQYF.

This sequence joins TRBV30 and TRBJ1-1, with D hard to call. The CDR3 loop spans 12 amino acids. The V end was cut by 2 bases, the J end by 3 bases, with 7 bases between. Germline V gene sequence: CDR1 GTSNPN, CDR2 SVGIG (reference sequence). CDR3 in DNA: TGTGCCTGGAGTCCCTCGGACACTGAAGCTTTCTTT. This translates into CAWSPSDTEAFF.

The chain employs TRBV5-4 and TRBJ2-1, with D uncertain. Germline V gene data show CDR1 as SGHNT and CDR2 as YYREEE (reference sequence). With 3 bases removed from V and 0 bases from J, the gap between germline ends came to 13 bases. The CDR3 covers 16 residues. The CDR3 DNA reads TGTGCCAGCAGCTCCGGGTTCTCGAGCTCCTACAATGAGCAGTTCTTC. Translation: CASSSGFSSSYNEQFF.

The CDR3 region is CATSKTGEETQYF. As DNA, the CDR3 is TGTGCCACCAGTAAGACAGGGGAGGAGACCCAGTACTTC. This chain connects TRBV24-1 to TRBJ2-5, with 8 bases identical to TRBD1. The CDR3 sequence is 13 residues long. V dropped 6 bases and J dropped 5; count of bases not matched to a gene: 4. Looked up from germline, CDR1 is KGHDR and CDR2 is SFDVKD.

The chain recombines TRBV4-3 with TRBJ1-1; 11 positions agree with TRBD1. Germline V gene data show CDR1 as LGHNA and CDR2 as YSLEER. After removal of 5 bases from V and 5 bases from J, the junction contained 4 bases not matched to a gene. CDR3 size: 14 residues. CDR3 in DNA: TGCGCCAGCAGCTTGGACAGGGGGCTAACTGAAGCTTTCTTT. This gives the protein CASSLDRGLTEAFF.

The chain recombines TRBV9 with TRBJ1-6; 7 positions match TRBD1. The junction had 9 bases not matched to a gene; V was cut back by 2 bases and J by 1 base. The CDR3 spans 18 residues. Germline CDR1 reads SGDLS; CDR2 reads YYNGEE. The CDR3 DNA reads TGTGCCAGCAGCGTGGGCCGGGCAGGGGGATCCTATAATTCACCCCTCCACTTT. Protein: CASSVGRAGGSYNSPLHF.

The rearrangement joins TRBV10-3 to TRBJ1-2, with 7 nucleotides matching TRBD1. The CDR3 extends over 16 amino acids. V lost 0 bases and J lost 6; bases outside the gene matches: 10. The V gene's germline CDR1 is ENHRY and CDR2 SYGVKD. CDR3 amino acids: CAISESEQGLRDGYTF. CDR3 DNA: TGTGCCATCAGTGAGTCGGAACAGGGGCTTAGGGATGGCTACACCTTC.